Sequencing of this TCR beta chain was carried out in a study of metastatic and nonmetastatic thyroid tumors. Trimming took 5 bases from V and 0 from J, leaving 15 bases between them. The CDR3 totals 16 residues. Germline V gene lookup returns CDR1 MNHNS and CDR2 SASEGT. Study outcomes and limitations: Across blood and tumor, TCR beta diversity in malignant thyroid tumors was reportedly significantly higher than in benign nodules.

This clone has at least ten counts. As yet, its antigen is unknown. There were no patients who had received any treatment before thyroid surgery. MiXCR was used by TCRdb to re-call the PCR reads. The top ten hold about 24% of the sample, which has over 20,000 clones, roughly 12% seen once. The clonotype comes from a female donor with papillary thyroid cancer or a benign thyroid nodule (not recorded which). Some clones in this sample may be carry-over from other donors' samples. Sequenced sample: blood. The chain has TRBV6-1 and TRBJ2-3; tentatively, D is TRBD1 or TRBD2 (7 bases each). The CDR3 reads CASSPQGRGSTDTQYF. The CDR3 DNA sequence: TGTGCCAGCAGTCCACAGGGGAGGGGTAGCACAGATACGCAGTATTTT.